What follows are 2 T cell receptor beta chains derived from one specimen sequenced in a study of OX40 agonist ivuxolimab in advanced cancers. Libraries were prepared by immunoSEQ multiplex PCR; TCRdb keeps only in-frame clonotypes and omits some of them. The data contain tens of thousands of clones, more than 70% of them singletons. The sequences come from CD4+ or CD8+ T cells sorted from blood, collected in a trial of the OX40 agonist ivuxolimab. Receptors originate from an adult with an advanced solid tumor such as melanoma, head and neck, liver or kidney cancer.

The chain carries TRBV7-9 and TRBJ2-7; TRBD2 agrees at 11 bases. Trimming at V came to 0 bases and at J to 6 bases, leaving 1 base not matched to a gene. Germline assignment: CDR1 SEHNR and CDR2 FQNEAQ (reference sequence). The CDR3 is 14 amino acids. The CDR3 DNA reads as TGTGCCAGCAGCTTAGCACTAGCGGGAGCCGAGCAGTACTTC. Translating gives CASSLALAGAEQYF.

The V gene is TRBV19, the J gene TRBJ1-5; D gene unclear. The CDR3 is 16 amino acids. The V end was cut by 4 bases, the J end by 0 bases, with 13 bases between. Germline lookup yields CDR1 LNHDA and CDR2 SQIVND (reference sequence). CDR3 DNA sequence: TGTGCCAGTAGTACATTTGGCCATAATAGCAATCAGCCCCAGCATTTT. Translated: CASSTFGHNSNQPQHF.